This is a list of T cell receptor beta chains from one sample in a study of graft-versus-host responses after intestinal transplantation. Using immunoSEQ multiplex PCR, the repertoire was profiled, and TCRdb retains in-frame clones only, with some absent. The table lists 13,000 or so clones, 84% of them singletons. Sequences were derived from PBMCs, sampled after intestinal transplantation. The receptors stem from a human patient who received an intestinal transplant, so some T cells may come from the graft donor. CDR3s include the opening cysteine and the closing phenylalanine or tryptophan. D genes are given only for firm matches. Size tells how often a clone was seen (once, few, many) or the class of an expanded clone, and some rows leave it out.

DNA | CDR3 | D | size | J | V
TGTGCCAGCAGCTTGGGTTACGCGAACACTGAAGCTTTCTTT | CASSLGYANTEAFF | . | . | TRBJ1-1 | TRBV5-6
TGTGCCAGCAGCACGCCGGGACAGTGGGCCCTCCACTTT | CASSTPGQWALHF | TRBD1 | . | TRBJ1-6 | TRBV5-4
TGTGCCAGCTCGCCCGACAGGGAACAGCCCCAGCATTTT | CASSPDREQPQHF | TRBD1 | . | TRBJ1-5 | TRBV18
TGTGCCAGCAGCCAACACTGGACAGGGAAGGACTACGAGCAGTACTTC | CASSQHWTGKDYEQYF | TRBD1 | . | TRBJ2-7 | TRBV11-2
TGTGCCAGCGGCCCCGGGACAGGGGCCTACGAGCAGTACTTC | CASGPGTGAYEQYF | TRBD1 | . | TRBJ2-7 | TRBV5-4
TGTGCCAGCTCCCGGGGCGACTCCTACAATGAGCAGTTCTTC | CASSRGDSYNEQFF | . | . | TRBJ2-1 | TRBV6-6
TGTGCTAGCAGCCCGGGCAGGGGGGACTACGAGCAGTACTTC | CASSPGRGDYEQYF | . | . | TRBJ2-7 | TRBV7-7
TGTGCTAGTGCTTCCCGGGAGGCCAATGAGCAGTTCTTC | CASASREANEQFF | TRBD2 | . | TRBJ2-1 | TRBV12-5
TGCGCCAGCAGCCTCGGACTAGCAAAGGCCGGGGAGCTGTTTTTT | CASSLGLAKAGELFF | TRBD2 | . | TRBJ2-2 | TRBV4-1
TGTGCCAGCAGCTTAAGGGGGCGGGAGATTACCGAGCAGTTCTTC | CASSLRGREITEQFF | . | . | TRBJ2-1 | TRBV7-3
TGTGCCAGCACCAATACCGGGACTAGCCGCACAGATACGCAGTATTTT | CASTNTGTSRTDTQYF | TRBD2 | . | TRBJ2-3 | TRBV11-2
TGTGCCAGCAGTTACTCGAGCGGGGGCCTTGGGGAGACCCAGTACTTC | CASSYSSGGLGETQYF | TRBD2 | . | TRBJ2-5 | TRBV6-5
TGCGCCAGCAGCTTGGGGACTAGCGGGAGCTTTCTGGAGACCCAGTACTTC | CASSLGTSGSFLETQYF | TRBD2 | . | TRBJ2-5 | TRBV5-1
TGTGCCAGCAGCCCGGATTCCTACGAGCAGTACTTC | CASSPDSYEQYF | . | . | TRBJ2-7 | TRBV11-2
TGTGCCAGCAGCTTAGATCCTGCGGGAGTATACAATGAGCAGTTCTTC | CASSLDPAGVYNEQFF | TRBD2 | once | TRBJ2-1 | TRBV11-2
TGTGCCAGCAGTTTAAGGGGGCAGAAGTCCTACGAGCAGTACTTC | CASSLRGQKSYEQYF | TRBD1 | . | TRBJ2-7 | TRBV27
TGCGCCAGCAGCCCCCCCCTCTCTGGGGCCAACGTCCTGACTTTC | CASSPPLSGANVLTF | . | . | TRBJ2-6 | TRBV5-1
TGTGCCAGCAGCGCGACAGGGGCACCACCCCTCTACAATGAGCAGTTCTTC | CASSATGAPPLYNEQFF | TRBD1 | . | TRBJ2-1 | TRBV25-1
TGTGCCAGCAGTTTAATCGGGAGCGGTTGGAATGAGCAGTTCTTC | CASSLIGSGWNEQFF | . | large | TRBJ2-1 | TRBV27
TGTGCCAGCAGCCAAGCGCCCCGAGTTGAGCAGTACTTC | CASSQAPRVEQYF | . | . | TRBJ2-7 | TRBV14
TGTGCCAGCAGCTTCGGGACTAGCGGGAGCGATGAGCAGTTCTTC | CASSFGTSGSDEQFF | TRBD2 | few | TRBJ2-1 | TRBV27
TGTGCCAGCCGATCCAATAAGGGTTTCCAAGAGACCCAGTACTTC | CASRSNKGFQETQYF | . | . | TRBJ2-5 | TRBV6-1
TGTGCCAGCTCACCACCCGCAGGATACGAGCAGTACTTC | CASSPPAGYEQYF | . | once | TRBJ2-7 | TRBV18
TGTGCCAGCAGTGGGAGGGGGCCCAACGAGCAGTACTTC | CASSGRGPNEQYF | . | . | TRBJ2-7 | TRBV2
TGTGCCAGCAGTTTATTAGGCGGGAGAACCGGGGAGCTGTTTTTT | CASSLLGGRTGELFF | TRBD2 | . | TRBJ2-2 | TRBV27
TGTGCCAGCAGTGGGGGCCTTCTGACGGGGAATGAAAAACTGTTTTTT | CASSGGLLTGNEKLFF | . | . | TRBJ1-4 | TRBV28
TGCGCCAGCAGCTTGGAAGGGGGCATCTACTCACCCCTCCACTTT | CASSLEGGIYSPLHF | TRBD1 | . | TRBJ1-6 | TRBV5-1
TGTGCCAGCAGTCCATCGAACCTAGCGCGGAATGAGCAGTTCTTC | CASSPSNLARNEQFF | . | . | TRBJ2-1 | TRBV7-2
TGCAGCGTTTCCCCCGGGACAGGGGGGGGTGAGCAGTTCTTC | CSVSPGTGGGEQFF | TRBD1 | . | TRBJ2-1 | TRBV29-1
TGTGCCAGCAGTTTCCTCAGGGGGCCAGGGGAGACCCAGTACTTC | CASSFLRGPGETQYF | TRBD1 | . | TRBJ2-5 | TRBV5-4
TGTGCCAGCAGTTTGGCGAGCGGGTACGCCTACAATGAGCAGTTCTTC | CASSLASGYAYNEQFF | . | . | TRBJ2-1 | TRBV27
TGTGCCAGCAGTCAAATCACTTCCAATGAGCAGTTCTTC | CASSQITSNEQFF | . | . | TRBJ2-1 | TRBV6-1
TGCGCCAGCAGCAGCGGACTAGCGGCAACCTACGAGCAGTACTTC | CASSSGLAATYEQYF | TRBD2 | . | TRBJ2-7 | TRBV4-1
TGTGCCAGCAGTGAAGCGGGCACCGGGGAGCTGTTTTTT | CASSEAGTGELFF | . | . | TRBJ2-2 | TRBV6-1
TGCGCCAGCAGCTTGGCGACATTTCAAGCCAAAAACATTCAGTACTTC | CASSLATFQAKNIQYF | . | few | TRBJ2-4 | TRBV5-1
TGTGCCCCGCGTTCTAGCTCCTACGAGCAGTACTTC | CAPRSSSYEQYF | . | . | TRBJ2-7 | TRBV9
TGTGCCAGCAGGTATCAAGACACCCGACTCTCTTATACGCAGTATTTT | CASRYQDTRLSYTQYF | . | . | TRBJ2-3 | TRBV7-6
TGTGCCAGCAGTGACGGGAGGGCTAGCACAGATACGCAGTATTTT | CASSDGRASTDTQYF | TRBD2 | . | TRBJ2-3 | TRBV6-4
TGTGCCAGCAGCCTTCGGACAGGGGTGGTCTATTCACCCCTCCACTTT | CASSLRTGVVYSPLHF | TRBD1 | . | TRBJ1-6 | TRBV7-9
TGTGCCAGCTCCGGGGGGGTCTACGAGCAGTACTTC | CASSGGVYEQYF | TRBD2 | . | TRBJ2-7 | TRBV27
TGTGCCAGCAGGAATAGCGGGAGGGATCTCGTGGAGCTGTTTTTT | CASRNSGRDLVELFF | TRBD2 | . | TRBJ2-2 | TRBV6-6
TGTGCCAGCAGCGCGCGGGACAGATACACTGAAGCTTTCTTT | CASSARDRYTEAFF | TRBD1 | . | TRBJ1-1 | TRBV7-8
TGTGCCAGTAGTCACCGCTCCTTAGCGACGGGGGAGCAGTACTTC | CASSHRSLATGEQYF | . | . | TRBJ2-7 | TRBV19
TGTGCCAGCAGTTTGGAGTTAGGGACTCTTAACACCGGGGAGCTGTTTTTT | CASSLELGTLNTGELFF | . | . | TRBJ2-2 | TRBV6-4
TGCGCCAGCAGCTTGGCCCCAGGGAGCACTGAAGCTTTCTTT | CASSLAPGSTEAFF | . | . | TRBJ1-1 | TRBV5-1
TGTGCCAGTAGTATCGGAACCTACGAGCAGTACTTC | CASSIGTYEQYF | . | . | TRBJ2-7 | TRBV19
TGTGCCAGCAGTTTATATAGTACCTCCTACGAGCAGTACTTC | CASSLYSTSYEQYF | . | . | TRBJ2-7 | TRBV27
TGTGCCAGCAGTTGGGAGGGAGGAGATACGCAGTATTTT | CASSWEGGDTQYF | TRBD2 | . | TRBJ2-3 | TRBV28
TGTGCCAGCAGTCCGGGACAGGGGTGGGACTATGGCTACACCTTC | CASSPGQGWDYGYTF | TRBD1 | . | TRBJ1-2 | TRBV4-2
TGTGCCAGCAGTTACTCAGGCGCCTACGAGCAGTACTTC | CASSYSGAYEQYF | . | . | TRBJ2-7 | TRBV6-5
TGTGCCAGCAGTTATTCGGCGGTTGCCTACGAGCAGTACTTC | CASSYSAVAYEQYF | . | once | TRBJ2-7 | TRBV6-6
TGTGCCAGCAGTGACCAGGGGGCTCGTCAGCCCCAGCACTTT | CASSDQGARQPQHF | TRBD1 | . | TRBJ1-5 | TRBV2
TGTGCCAGCAGCGTCCAGGGCGGGAGGGGGCAAGAGACCCAGTACTTC | CASSVQGGRGQETQYF | TRBD2 | . | TRBJ2-5 | TRBV9
TGTGCCAGCAGCTTGCGTAGGGGGCTCCCTGCAGAGACCCAGTACTTC | CASSLRRGLPAETQYF | TRBD1 | . | TRBJ2-5 | TRBV5-8
TGCGCCAGCAGCTTGGGACTAGCGGGTATCGAGCAGTACTTC | CASSLGLAGIEQYF | TRBD2 | . | TRBJ2-7 | TRBV5-1
TGTGCCTGGACGGGACAGGGGGATTCACCCCTCCACTTT | CAWTGQGDSPLHF | TRBD1 | . | TRBJ1-6 | TRBV30
TGTGCCAGCAGCTTAGACGGGAGGGGCTACAATGAGCAGTTCTTC | CASSLDGRGYNEQFF | TRBD2 | . | TRBJ2-1 | TRBV13
TGCGCCAGCAGCCAATGGGGAGGAACAGATACGCAGTATTTT | CASSQWGGTDTQYF | . | . | TRBJ2-3 | TRBV4-1
TGTGCCAGCAGACCAAAACAGGGTTACGCCTACGAGCAGTACTTC | CASRPKQGYAYEQYF | . | . | TRBJ2-7 | TRBV6-5